This T cell receptor beta chain was recovered during a study of blood T cell repertoires in COVID-19 (dated by TCRdb to the early 2020s). With respect to the entire study: The collaborator samples originated in the United States, Italy and Spain and spanned the acute and convalescent phases of COVID-19. The material from the prospective study consisted of cDNA or gDNA derived from T cells, B-cell-depleted T cells, or PBMCs. The dataset comprised deeply sampled blood TCRbeta repertoires from subjects exposed to, actively infected with, or recovered from COVID-19. A freely available public database, intended as a resource for researchers studying the immune response to SARS-CoV-2, is where the repertoires were released. The samples were drawn from two sources: the first 160 participants of the ongoing ImmuneRACE study, and about 1,300 subjects contributed by 6 global collaborators. Nearly every sample came with metadata listing a de-identified subject ID, COVID-19 status, age in years and sex. Where available, HLA class I and class II types were obtained from metadata supplied by the sample provider rather than from assay-based typing.

The immunoSEQ Assay, a bias-controlled multiplex PCR, was used to amplify TCRbeta CDR3 regions from genomic DNA. As for how the authors treated the data: The number of nucleated cells in each sample was estimated by amplification of reference gene primers within the assay. To quantify the absolute abundance of each unique TCRbeta CDR3 rearrangement, sequence reads were collapsed and filtered. Productive Simpson clonality was computed per sample as the square root of Simpson's diversity index over productive rearrangements. In its TCRdb copy, this immuneACCESS table keeps in-frame sequences only and misses some clones. Where compared with another copy, unresolved V genes explain less than half of these, and the others have no known cause. V and J calls and clone size are copied from that table; D and trimming were computed from the DNA. The sample table records some 200,000 clones; approximately 82% of these occur just once. Jointly, the top ten make up around 9.5% of the sample.

Summary of the overall study and its limitations: How much clinical and demographic metadata was included differed by source and by participant, and the metadata was provided uncurated.

Each collaborating institution followed its own protocols to collect whole blood in K2EDTA tubes. For TCRbeta analysis, collaborators shipped samples as frozen whole blood, isolated PBMCs, or DNA extracted from either of those sample types. V and J are truncated by 5 bases and 7 bases respectively, leaving an intervening sequence of 29 bases. CDR1 and CDR2, looked up from the germline V gene, are MGHRA and YSYEKL. The CDR3 covers 18 residues, taking in both the cysteine and the phenylalanine. Kept here is only the CDR3 DNA, which spans 54 bases and is read in frame from base 1. Worth noting for this clone: Its antigen is not yet known. No clone much larger than this one lies a single base away; base qualities are absent.

The chain joins TRBV4-1 to TRBJ2-5, with the identity of the D gene unclear. The sample consisted of peripheral blood. The sequence came from a man aged 50-59 years with active or convalescent COVID-19. In nucleotides, the sequence is TGCGCCAGCAGCGAGACCCCTCACCGGGTTGAGAGCCATCGGACCCAGTACTTC. It translates as CASSETPHRVESHRTQYF.